Listed here is a single TCR beta chain. Assay used: immunoSEQ multiplex PCR; TCRdb lists only in-frame clones, some missing. The profile shows around 97,000 clones, just under 95% of them singletons. The data belong to a study of technical replicates of blood from several donors. The CDR3 totals 12 residues. Germline CDR1 SGDLS, CDR2 YYNGEE. V was clipped by 0 bases and J by 8 bases, with 6 bases between them. Material for sequencing was T cells isolated from PBMCs. The chain carries TRBV9 and TRBJ2-1, with D perhaps TRBD2 (5 bases). This TCR was sampled from a human donor in good health. Here the CDR3 reads CASSVAGYEQFF. The CDR3 coding sequence is TGTGCCAGCAGCGTAGCGGGGTATGAGCAGTTCTTC.